This T cell receptor beta chain comes out of a study of control samples from healthy donors and cancer patients. From germline, CDR1 is KGHSH and CDR2 LQKENI. Trimming cost V 2 bases and J 3 bases, with 5 bases left between them. CDR3 length equals 13 residues. Concerning this clone: The sample has other DNA sequences that encode this CDR3 too.

Clones were sequenced by immunoSEQ multiplex PCR, and TCRdb holds only the in-frame ones, with some missing. The table lists 150,000 to 200,000 clones, 75% to 95% of them singletons. This TCR came from a woman in her thirties in good health. V usage is TRBV18 and J usage is TRBJ1-5, with D uncertain. Material for sequencing was blood. The CDR3 is CASSPGSNQPQHF. DNA for the CDR3: TGTGCCAGCTCACCAGGGTCCAATCAGCCCCAGCATTTT.